The 10 T cell receptor beta chains below all came from one sample that was sequenced in a study of T cell repertoires in cytomegalovirus infection. In TCRdb, the reads were re-called with MiXCR into one record per CDR3 protein. The sample records about 310,000 distinct CDR3 sequences, approximately 10% being singletons. Material for sequencing was PBMCs. The receptors originated from a human donor in good health (CMV status not recorded). Some clones in this sample may be carry-over from other donors' samples.

This clonotype was recorded at least ten times. This sequence joins TRBV12-5 and TRBJ2-5; no clear D. V was shortened by 2 bases and J by 5 bases, with 6 bases between the two germline ends. Germline values: CDR1 LGHNT, CDR2 FRNRAP. This CDR3 comprises 12 residues. The CDR3 sequence: CASGLKVETQYF. As DNA, the CDR3 is TGTGCTAGTGGTTTGAAGGTGGAGACCCAGTACTTC.

The J gene is TRBJ2-5, the V gene TRBV13, with 8 bases fitting TRBD2. V gave up 5 bases and J gave up 2 bases; unmatched junction bases: 10. The V gene's germline CDR1 is PRHDT and CDR2 FYEKMQ (reference sequence). The CDR3 has 16 amino acids. CDR3 in amino acids: CASSLSGAGAQETQYF. The CDR3 DNA reads TGTGCCAGCAGCCTCAGCGGAGCGGGGGCACAAGAGACCCAGTACTTC.

V gene TRBV5-1 combines with J gene TRBJ1-2; 7 bases align to TRBD1. The germline V gene has CDR1 SGHRS and CDR2 YFSETQ. The trim removed 4 bases at V and 2 bases at J, leaving 11 bases unmatched. The length of the CDR3 is 16 residues. The CDR3 protein is CASSLDRLPGNYGYTF. CDR3 nucleotides: TGCGCCAGCAGCCTGGACAGGCTACCGGGGAACTATGGCTACACCTTC.

At least ten counts were recorded for this clonotype. The chain links TRBV6-2 or TRBV6-3 to TRBJ2-6; the D is unclear. The V end was cut by 2 bases, the J end by 2 bases, with 1 base between. Germline CDR1 MNHEY, CDR2 SVGEGT. The CDR3 consists of 13 residues. For the CDR3, the DNA is TGTGCCAGCAGTTACGCTGGGGCCAACGTCCTGACTTTC. Translation: CASSYAGANVLTF.

The J gene is TRBJ2-1, the V gene TRBV28, with TRBD2 matching over 11 bases. Germline V gene data show CDR1 as MDHEN and CDR2 as SYDVKM. The CDR3 covers 20 residues. V was pared by 6 bases and J by 0 bases, with 16 bases of the junction left unmatched. In nucleotides, the CDR3 is TGTGCCAGCAGCCACAACCTGCTAGCGGGGGGCACGAGCTCCTACAATGAGCAGTTCTTC. As protein: CASSHNLLAGGTSSYNEQFF.

This clonotype was found once. The chain recombines TRBV2 with TRBJ1-1; perhaps TRBD1 as D (5 bases). Per germline, CDR1 SNHLY and CDR2 FYNNEI. The CDR3 has 14 amino acids. The V end was cut by 7 bases, the J end by 3 bases, with 15 bases between. The CDR3 region is CASTVAGQYTEAFF. The CDR3 DNA reads as TGTGCCAGCACGGTGGCGGGGCAGTACACTGAAGCTTTCTTT.

This clonotype was recorded many times. This chain connects TRBV5-4 to TRBJ2-3; D gene uncertain. The germline CDR1 and CDR2 sequences are SGHNT and YYREEE (reference sequence). The ends were cut back, 2 bases at V and 5 bases at J, with 6 bases in the middle. The CDR3 is 12 amino acids. CDR3: CASSLGLDTQYF. The CDR3 DNA is TGTGCCAGCAGCTTAGGTTTAGATACGCAGTATTTT.

This clonotype was recorded at least ten times. V gene TRBV19 combines with J gene TRBJ1-5; the D is unclear. The CDR3 runs to 14 residues. Trimming removed 3 bases at V and 2 bases at J, with 8 bases between. The germline V gene has CDR1 LNHDA and CDR2 SQIVND (reference sequence). CDR3 nucleotides: TGTGCCAGTAGTATCCGGGGAGGCAATCAGCCCCAGCATTTT. Amino acid sequence: CASSIRGGNQPQHF.

CDR3 nucleotide sequence: TGTGCCAGTAGTCGGCCCGGTCAGGTGATCTCTGGAAACACCATATATTTT. Protein sequence: CASSRPGQVISGNTIYF. V and J are TRBV19 and TRBJ1-3; D unresolved. Germline V gene data show CDR1 as LNHDA and CDR2 as SQIVND (reference sequence). V lost 5 bases, J lost 0 bases, and 17 bases lay in between. CDR3 size: 17 residues.

This clonotype showed up many times. The rearrangement joins TRBV6-2 or TRBV6-3 to TRBJ2-1; D gene uncertain. Deletions cut 4 bases from V and 7 bases from J, with 8 bases between. Germline V gene sequence: CDR1 MNHEY, CDR2 SVGEGT. The CDR3 totals 12 residues. CDR3 DNA: TGTGCCAGCAGTTTCCCGACAAATGAGCAGTTCTTC. Protein product: CASSFPTNEQFF.